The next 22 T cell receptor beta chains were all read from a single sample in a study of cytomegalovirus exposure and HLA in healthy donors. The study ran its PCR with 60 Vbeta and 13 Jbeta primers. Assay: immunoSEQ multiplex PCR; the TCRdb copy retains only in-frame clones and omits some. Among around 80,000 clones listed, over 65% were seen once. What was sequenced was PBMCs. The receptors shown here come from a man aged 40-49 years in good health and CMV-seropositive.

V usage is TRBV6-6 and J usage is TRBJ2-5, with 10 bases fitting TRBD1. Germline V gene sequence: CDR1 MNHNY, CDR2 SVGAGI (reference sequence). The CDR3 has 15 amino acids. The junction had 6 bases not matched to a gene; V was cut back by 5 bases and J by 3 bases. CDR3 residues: CASSTGQGLKETQYF. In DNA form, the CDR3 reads TGTGCCAGCAGTACGGGACAGGGGCTTAAAGAGACCCAGTACTTC.

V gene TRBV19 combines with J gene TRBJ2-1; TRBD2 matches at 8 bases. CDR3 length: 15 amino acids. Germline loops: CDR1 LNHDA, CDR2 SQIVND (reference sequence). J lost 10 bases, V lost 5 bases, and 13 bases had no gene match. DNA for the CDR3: TGTGCCAGTAGTCCTAGGACGGGGGGGCTTCCCGAGCAGTTCTTC. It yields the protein CASSPRTGGLPEQFF.

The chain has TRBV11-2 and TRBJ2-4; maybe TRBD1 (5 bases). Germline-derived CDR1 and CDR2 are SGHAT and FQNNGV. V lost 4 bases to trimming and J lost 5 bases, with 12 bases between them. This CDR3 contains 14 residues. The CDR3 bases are TGTGCCAGCAGCTCCAACAGGATACAAAACATTCAGTACTTC. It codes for CASSSNRIQNIQYF.

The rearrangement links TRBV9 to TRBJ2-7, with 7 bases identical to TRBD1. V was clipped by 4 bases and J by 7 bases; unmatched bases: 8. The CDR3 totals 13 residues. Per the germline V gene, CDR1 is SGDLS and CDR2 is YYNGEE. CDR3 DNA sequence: TGTGCCAGCAGCCAAACAGGGGTAGGGGAGCAGTACTTC. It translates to CASSQTGVGEQYF.

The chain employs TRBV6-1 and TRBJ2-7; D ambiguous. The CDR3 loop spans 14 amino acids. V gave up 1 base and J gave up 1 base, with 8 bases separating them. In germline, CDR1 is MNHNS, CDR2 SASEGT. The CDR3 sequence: CASSEDVRSYEQYF. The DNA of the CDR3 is TGTGCCAGCAGTGAAGATGTCAGGTCCTACGAGCAGTACTTC.

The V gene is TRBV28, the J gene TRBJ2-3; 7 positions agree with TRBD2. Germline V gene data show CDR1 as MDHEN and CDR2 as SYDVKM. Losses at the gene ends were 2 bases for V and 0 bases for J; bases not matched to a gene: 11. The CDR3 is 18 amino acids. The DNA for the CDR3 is TGTGCCAGCAGTTTACTAAGGGTGGCTAGCGGAAGCACAGATACGCAGTATTTT. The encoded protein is CASSLLRVASGSTDTQYF.

The CDR3 coding sequence is TGTGCCAGCAGTGTCCTGGACAGCTCCTACAATGAGCAGTTCTTC. Protein: CASSVLDSSYNEQFF. This chain connects TRBV2 to TRBJ2-1; possibly TRBD1 for D (6 bases). This CDR3 is built from 15 residues. Trimming took 4 bases from V and 0 from J, leaving 10 bases between them. Germline CDR1 is SNHLY and CDR2 is FYNNEI.

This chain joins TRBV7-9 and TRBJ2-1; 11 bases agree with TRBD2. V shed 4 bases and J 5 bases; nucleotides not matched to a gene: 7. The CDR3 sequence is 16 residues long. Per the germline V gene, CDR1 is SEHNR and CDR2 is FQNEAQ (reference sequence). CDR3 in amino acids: CASSSQLAGANNEQFF. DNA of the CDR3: TGTGCCAGCAGCTCCCAACTAGCGGGAGCCAACAATGAGCAGTTCTTC.

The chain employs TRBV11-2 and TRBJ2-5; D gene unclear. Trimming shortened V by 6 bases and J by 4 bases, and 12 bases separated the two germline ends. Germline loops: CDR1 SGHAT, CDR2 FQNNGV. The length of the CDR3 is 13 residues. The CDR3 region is CASRGWVGETQYF. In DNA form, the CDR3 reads TGTGCCAGCAGGGGCTGGGTTGGAGAGACCCAGTACTTC.

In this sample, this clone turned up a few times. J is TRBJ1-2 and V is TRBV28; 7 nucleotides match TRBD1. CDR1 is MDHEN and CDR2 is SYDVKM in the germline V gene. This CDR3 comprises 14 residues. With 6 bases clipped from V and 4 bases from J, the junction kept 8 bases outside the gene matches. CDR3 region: CASRRQGTLYGYTF. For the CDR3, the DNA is TGTGCCAGCAGGCGACAGGGAACCCTCTATGGCTACACCTTC.

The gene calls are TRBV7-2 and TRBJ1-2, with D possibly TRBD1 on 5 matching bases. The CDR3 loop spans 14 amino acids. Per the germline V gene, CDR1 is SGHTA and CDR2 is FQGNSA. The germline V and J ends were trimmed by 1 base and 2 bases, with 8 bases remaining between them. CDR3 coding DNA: TGTGCCAGCAGCTTAGAGGGGAGGAACTATGGCTACACCTTC. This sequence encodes CASSLEGRNYGYTF.

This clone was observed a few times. The CDR3 spells CASSPRGEINEAFF. CDR3 nucleotides: TGTGCCAGCAGCCCCCGGGGGGAGATTAATGAAGCTTTCTTT. The chain combines TRBV7-9 with TRBJ1-1, with D perhaps TRBD1 (5 bases). The CDR3 spans 14 residues. CDR1 is SEHNR and CDR2 is FQNEAQ in the germline V gene (reference sequence). V was pared by 5 bases and J by 7 bases, with 17 bases between.

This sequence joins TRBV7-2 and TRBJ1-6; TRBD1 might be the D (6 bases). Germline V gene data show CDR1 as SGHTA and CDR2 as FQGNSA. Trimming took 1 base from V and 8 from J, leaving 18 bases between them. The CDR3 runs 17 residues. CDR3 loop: CASSLEIRQAGDSPLHF. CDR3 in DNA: TGTGCCAGCAGCTTAGAGATCCGACAGGCAGGGGATTCACCCCTCCACTTT.

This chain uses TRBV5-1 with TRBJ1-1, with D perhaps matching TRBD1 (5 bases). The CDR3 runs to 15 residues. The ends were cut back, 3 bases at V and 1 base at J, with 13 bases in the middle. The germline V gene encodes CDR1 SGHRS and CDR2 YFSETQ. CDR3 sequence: CASSWSAGRNTEAFF. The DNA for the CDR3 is TGCGCCAGCAGCTGGTCGGCGGGGCGGAACACTGAAGCTTTCTTT.

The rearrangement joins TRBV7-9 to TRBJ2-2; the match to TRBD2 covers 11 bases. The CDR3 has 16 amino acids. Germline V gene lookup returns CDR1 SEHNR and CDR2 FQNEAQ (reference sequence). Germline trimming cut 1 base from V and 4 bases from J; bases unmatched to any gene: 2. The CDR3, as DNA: TGTGCCAGCAGCTTAGAAGGGACTAGCGGCACCGGGGAGCTGTTTTTT. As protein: CASSLEGTSGTGELFF.

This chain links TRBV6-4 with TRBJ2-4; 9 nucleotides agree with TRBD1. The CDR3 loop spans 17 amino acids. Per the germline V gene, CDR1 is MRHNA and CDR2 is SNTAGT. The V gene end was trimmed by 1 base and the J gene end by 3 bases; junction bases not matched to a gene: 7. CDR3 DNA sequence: TGTGCCAGCAGTGACTATAACAGGGGGCCGGGCAAAAACATTCAGTACTTC. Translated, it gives CASSDYNRGPGKNIQYF.

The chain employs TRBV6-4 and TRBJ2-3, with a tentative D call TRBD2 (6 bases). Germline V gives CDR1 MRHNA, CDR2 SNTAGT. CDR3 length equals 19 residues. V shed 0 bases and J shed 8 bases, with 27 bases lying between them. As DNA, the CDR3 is TGTGCCAGCAGTGACTCGAACTGGCGTAGCGGCCGGAGGGCGGGTACGCAGTATTTT. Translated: CASSDSNWRSGRRAGTQYF.

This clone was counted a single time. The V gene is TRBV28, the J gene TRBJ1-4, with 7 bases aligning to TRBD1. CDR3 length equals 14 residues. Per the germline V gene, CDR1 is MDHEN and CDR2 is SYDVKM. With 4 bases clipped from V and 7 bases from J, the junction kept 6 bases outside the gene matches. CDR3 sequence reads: CASSSGTEGEKLFF. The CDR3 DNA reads TGTGCCAGCAGTTCCGGGACAGAAGGTGAAAAACTGTTTTTT. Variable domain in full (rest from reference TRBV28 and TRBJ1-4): DVKVTQSSRYLVKRTGEKVFLECVQDMDHENMFWYRQDPGLGLRLIYFSYDVKMKEKGDIPEGYSVSREKKERFSLILESASTNQTSMYLCASSSGTEGEKLFFGSGTQLSVL.

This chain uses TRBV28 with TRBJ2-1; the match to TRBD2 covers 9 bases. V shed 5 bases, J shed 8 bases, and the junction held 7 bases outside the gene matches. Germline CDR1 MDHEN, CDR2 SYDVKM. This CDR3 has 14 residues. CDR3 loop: CASSASGGWDEQFF. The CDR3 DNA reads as TGTGCCAGCAGTGCCAGCGGGGGGTGGGATGAGCAGTTCTTC. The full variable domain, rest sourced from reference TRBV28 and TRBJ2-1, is DVKVTQSSRYLVKRTGEKVFLECVQDMDHENMFWYRQDPGLGLRLIYFSYDVKMKEKGDIPEGYSVSREKKERFSLILESASTNQTSMYLCASSASGGWDEQFFGPGTRLTVL.

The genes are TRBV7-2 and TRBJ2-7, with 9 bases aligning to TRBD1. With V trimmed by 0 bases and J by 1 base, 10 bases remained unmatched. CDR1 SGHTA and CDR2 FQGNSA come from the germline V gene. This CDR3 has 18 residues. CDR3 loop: CASSLATSGGQGSYEQYF. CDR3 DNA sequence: TGTGCCAGCAGCTTAGCCACAAGTGGAGGACAGGGGTCCTACGAGCAGTACTTC.

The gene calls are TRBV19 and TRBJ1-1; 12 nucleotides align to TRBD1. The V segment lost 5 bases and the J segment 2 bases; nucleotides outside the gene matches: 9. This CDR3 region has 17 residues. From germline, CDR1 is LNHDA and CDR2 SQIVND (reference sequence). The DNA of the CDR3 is TGTGCCAGTAGTTTATACGGGACAGGGGGCCTAAACACTGAAGCTTTCTTT. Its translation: CASSLYGTGGLNTEAFF.

For the CDR3, the DNA is TGTGCCCTAAGTAGTGGGCAGTACTTC. This gives the protein CALSSGQYF. The gene calls are TRBV7-9 and TRBJ2-7, with D unclear. The germline CDR1 and CDR2 sequences are SEHNR and FQNEAQ (reference sequence). V shed 11 bases and J shed 9 bases, with 11 bases lying between them. CDR3 length equals 9 residues.